Here is one T cell receptor (beta chain) with its context. Its antigen remains unidentified. These data belong to a study of T cell responses to AZD1222 COVID-19 vaccine. Across the study: The study pooled second doses at about 4 or about 12 weeks. Regarding the study as a whole: Spike-specific TCR depth and breadth grew after two AZD1222 doses. Donors in the cohort were predominantly white British and more often female, and clonal diversity was possibly underestimated. Nearly half of spike-specific TCRs reportedly target variant regions that are unmutated in the B.1.351 and B.1.1.7 variants.

Here immunoSEQ multiplex PCR was the method, and the copy in TCRdb shows in-frame clones only, minus some. The sample lists some 110,000 clones; roughly 80% were seen once. The germline V gene encodes CDR1 SGHVS and CDR2 FNYEAQ. V lost 1 base and J lost 3, with 13 bases in between. The CDR3 consists of 15 residues. The TCR comes from an adult in good health. The sample in question was peripheral blood, obtained on day 0 of AZD1222 vaccination. The V gene is TRBV7-6, the J gene TRBJ2-7; a possible D gene is TRBD2 (5 bases). For the CDR3, the DNA is TGTGCCAGCAGCTTAGGGAGGTCGAAGCGCTACGAGCAGTACTTC. This encodes CASSLGRSKRYEQYF. Full variable domain (missing parts from reference TRBV7-6 and TRBJ2-7): GAGVSQSPRYKVTKRGQDVALRCDPISGHVSLYWYRQALGQGPEFLTYFNYEAQQDKSGLPNDRFSAERPEGSISTLTIQRTEQRDSAMYRCASSLGRSKRYEQYFGPGTRLTVT.